The present TCR beta chain was sequenced within a study of regulatory T cells in long-lasting Graves disease. The CDR3 is made up of 15 amino acids. In germline, CDR1 is SGHAT, CDR2 FQDESV (reference sequence). The V gene end was trimmed by 3 bases and the J gene end by 2 bases; junction bases not matched to a gene: 7. Building the TCR beta libraries relied on iRepertoire HTBI primers, and CDR3 regions underwent Arm-PCR. In TCRdb, the multiplex PCR reads were re-called with MiXCR into one record per CDR3 protein. The sample comprises some 490,000 distinct CDR3 sequences, 12% of which are singletons, and roughly 9.3% rests with the top ten. Regarding time point: newly diagnosed GD, antithyroid drugs for less than 3 months. From PBMCs, RNA was extracted and then used to make the TCR library. This clonotype was picked up many times. Another study also made use of these data, one on T cells in Graves' hyperthyroidism and ophthalmopathy. According to that study: Uncontrolled infection, other autoimmune disease, pregnancy or lactation disqualified patients from enrolment.

Sample: peripheral blood mononuclear cells (PBMCs), taken at new diagnosis, from a patient treated with antithyroid drugs. This sequence joins TRBV11-1 and TRBJ2-7, with 7 nucleotides matching TRBD1. The sequence came from a woman in her twenties or thirties with Graves disease. The CDR3 region is CASSFRGQSTYEQYF. The CDR3 DNA sequence: TGTGCCAGCAGCTTTCGGGGACAGAGCACCTACGAGCAGTACTTC.